The sequence of this T cell receptor (beta chain) was determined in a study of T cells in Graves' hyperthyroidism and ophthalmopathy. Study-wide results and caveats: Blood also showed most of the thyroid clonotypes that were expanded above 0.001. The model's output predicted ophthalmopathy at a median of about 6.5 months prior to onset.

TCR beta CDR3 regions were amplified from RNA transcripts. First-round RT-PCR of the TCR CDR3 relied on the HTBI primer set. Each CDR3 protein gets one entry after TCRdb re-called the multiplex PCR reads with MiXCR. This sample yields a few hundred thousand distinct CDR3 sequences, of which about 15% are seen a single time; 13% to 15% belongs to the top ten. This clonotype appeared many times. Its matching antigen is unknown. This CDR3 comprises 16 residues. The germline gives CDR1 DFQATT, CDR2 SNEGSKA (reference sequence). The trim removed 1 base at V and 6 bases at J, leaving 12 bases unmatched. The chain combines TRBV20-1 with TRBJ2-1; TRBD2 agrees at 7 bases. This clonotype originated in a woman in her late teens or twenties with Graves' hyperthyroidism. The material sequenced was blood. The CDR3 nucleotides read TGCAGTGCTAGAGCCTCCGAAGCGGGATCGACCAATGAGCAGTTCTTC. Residues: CSARASEAGSTNEQFF.